This T cell receptor (beta chain) was captured by sequencing in a study of blood T cell repertoires in COVID-19. Study as a whole: Specimens from acute and convalescent COVID-19 originated in the United States, Italy and Spain. PBMCs, B-cell-depleted T cells, or T cells were the source of the cDNA or gDNA that made up the material.

This clone appeared a single time. Generated by immunoSEQ multiplex PCR, the TCRdb table keeps only in-frame clones and is missing some. The table has 200,000 to 250,000 clones, approximately 90% seen once. CDR1 and CDR2 (germline): KGHSH, LQKENI. The CDR3 has 17 residues. Trimming cost V 5 bases and J 6 bases; bases outside gene matches: 15. Sequencing was carried out using peripheral blood. This receptor was obtained from a man aged 25-40 years with acute or convalescent COVID-19. V and J are TRBV18 and TRBJ1-2; 10 bases are a match to TRBD1. The CDR3 reads CASSSTETGGKENGYTF. DNA for the CDR3: TGTGCCAGCTCATCCACAGAGACAGGGGGCAAAGAAAATGGCTACACCTTC.